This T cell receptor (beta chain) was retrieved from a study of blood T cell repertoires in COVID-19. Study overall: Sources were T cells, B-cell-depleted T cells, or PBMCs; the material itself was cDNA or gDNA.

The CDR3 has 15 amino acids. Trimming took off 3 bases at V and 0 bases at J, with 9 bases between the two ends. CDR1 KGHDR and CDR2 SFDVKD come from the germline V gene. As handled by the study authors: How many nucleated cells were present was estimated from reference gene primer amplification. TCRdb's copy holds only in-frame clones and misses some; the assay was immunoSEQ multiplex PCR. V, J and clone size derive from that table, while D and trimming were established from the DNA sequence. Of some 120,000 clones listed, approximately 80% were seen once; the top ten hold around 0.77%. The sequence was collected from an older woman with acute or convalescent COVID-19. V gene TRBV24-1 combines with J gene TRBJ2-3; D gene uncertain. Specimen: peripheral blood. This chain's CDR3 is CATSDPGSSTDTQYF. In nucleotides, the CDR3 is TGTGCCACCAGTGATCCCGGGTCTAGCACAGATACGCAGTATTTT.